The sequence of this T cell receptor (beta chain) was determined in a study of cytomegalovirus exposure and HLA in healthy donors. PCR used 60 Vbeta primers and 13 Jbeta primers. Repertoires were generated with immunoSEQ multiplex PCR, while TCRdb's copy carries only in-frame clones and drops some. In the table there are about 63,000 clones, 65% to 80% of which are singletons. CDR1 is SGHTA and CDR2 is FQGNSA in the germline V gene. Losses at the gene ends were 4 bases for V and 8 bases for J; bases not matched to a gene: 7. This CDR3 contains 14 residues. The sequenced material came from PBMCs. The chain is built from TRBV7-2 and TRBJ2-4, with 8 bases fitting TRBD2. The origin of this receptor is a woman in her 30s in good health and CMV-seronegative. Here the CDR3 DNA reads TGTGCCAGCAGCTCCGTACGGGGGGGAGACATTCAGTACTTC. The encoded protein is CASSSVRGGDIQYF.